A single sample gave rise to the 16 T cell receptor beta chains below, sequenced in a study of T cells in Graves' hyperthyroidism and ophthalmopathy. Researchers took RNA transcripts and amplified the TCR beta CDR3 regions from them. The HTBI primer set served for first-round RT-PCR of the TCR CDR3. TCRdb re-called the multiplex PCR reads through MiXCR, storing one row per CDR3 protein. The sample has over 350,000 distinct CDR3 sequences, about 14% seen once. Sequenced material: blood. The receptors shown here come from a man aged 50 to 59 with Graves' ophthalmopathy.

This clonotype was detected many times. The V call is TRBV10-3, the J call TRBJ2-7; 9 bases map to TRBD2. The CDR3 consists of 15 residues. In germline, CDR1 is ENHRY, CDR2 SYGVKD. V was clipped by 3 bases and J by 9 bases; unmatched bases: 12. The CDR3 loop reads CAISDSGLARPTQYF. CDR3 nucleotide sequence: TGTGCCATCAGTGACTCGGGACTAGCTCGTCCGACGCAGTACTTC.

This clonotype was seen ten or more times. The gene calls are TRBV30 and TRBJ1-5, with D unresolved. This CDR3 spans 13 amino acids. CDR1 is GTSNPN and CDR2 is SVGIG in the germline V gene (reference sequence). Trimming took off 0 bases at V and 7 bases at J, with 10 bases between the two ends. CDR3 protein: CAWSVLGRQPQHF. The DNA of the CDR3 is TGTGCCTGGAGTGTACTAGGGCGGCAGCCCCAGCATTTT.

This clonotype showed up many times. The chain couples TRBV5-5 to TRBJ2-3; 11 nucleotides line up with TRBD2. The germline gives CDR1 SGHKS, CDR2 YYEKEE (reference sequence). J gave up 3 bases and V 4 bases, and 7 bases lay outside the gene matches. The CDR3 is 16 amino acids. Here the CDR3 DNA reads TGTGCCAGCAGCACACAACTAGCGGGAGAAACAGATACGCAGTATTTT. As protein: CASSTQLAGETDTQYF.

A few counts support this clonotype. The chain couples TRBV14 to TRBJ2-2; the match to TRBD2 covers 9 bases. CDR1 SGHDN and CDR2 FVKESK come from the germline V gene. Germline trimming cut 0 bases from V and 4 bases from J; bases unmatched to any gene: 6. The CDR3 runs 17 residues. DNA of the CDR3: TGTGCCAGCAGCCAAGATAGGCTAGCGGGACCCACCGGGGAGCTGTTTTTT. Translating it yields CASSQDRLAGPTGELFF.

The sample holds many counts of this clonotype. The gene calls are TRBV9 and TRBJ2-1, with 10 bases fitting TRBD2. Germline V gene lookup returns CDR1 SGDLS and CDR2 YYNGEE. CDR3 length: 15 amino acids. V gave up 0 bases and J gave up 4 bases; unmatched junction bases: 1. DNA for the CDR3: TGTGCCAGCAGCGTAGAAGCGGGAGGGTACAATGAGCAGTTCTTC. The encoded protein is CASSVEAGGYNEQFF.

This clonotype was seen ten or more times. The chain links TRBV20-1 to TRBJ2-5; perhaps TRBD1 as D (6 bases). From germline, CDR1 is DFQATT and CDR2 SNEGSKA (reference sequence). Trimming took 0 bases from V and 4 from J, leaving 15 bases between them. The CDR3 contains 15 residues. CDR3 region: CSARDHAGVRETQYF. For the CDR3, the DNA is TGCAGTGCTAGAGATCACGCAGGGGTCCGAGAGACCCAGTACTTC.

This clonotype was detected many times. The chain links TRBV28 to TRBJ2-1; 10 bases align to TRBD2. The CDR3 is made up of 16 amino acids. CDR1 MDHEN and CDR2 SYDVKM come from the germline V gene. After removal of 4 bases from V and 8 bases from J, the junction contained 11 bases not matched to a gene. DNA for the CDR3: TGTGCCAGCAGTTCATCTAGCGGGAGTAATACGGATGAGCAGTTCTTC. Its protein is CASSSSSGSNTDEQFF.

The rearrangement uses TRBV20-1 and TRBJ2-5; D could derive from TRBD1 or TRBD2 (5 bases each). The germline V and J ends were trimmed by 0 bases and 4 bases, with 15 bases remaining between them. Germline CDR1 and CDR2: DFQATT and SNEGSKA (reference sequence). CDR3 length: 15 amino acids. CDR3: CSARDQGVSGETQYF. The CDR3 coding sequence is TGCAGTGCTAGAGATCAGGGAGTTTCGGGAGAGACCCAGTACTTC.

This clonotype appeared many times. J is TRBJ1-1 and V is TRBV12-3 or TRBV12-4; 7 bases are a match to TRBD1. The junction had 14 bases not matched to a gene; V was cut back by 7 bases and J by 6 bases. The CDR3 has 15 residues. The DNA of the CDR3 is TGTGCCAGCACCCCCGGTGGGACAGTCAATTCTGAAGCTTTCTTT. Translation gives CASTPGGTVNSEAFF.

This clonotype has a count of ten or more. The rearrangement uses TRBV20-1 and TRBJ1-5; weak D call: TRBD1 (5 bases). Germline CDR1 DFQATT, CDR2 SNEGSKA (reference sequence). The CDR3 contains 11 residues. Trimming removed 4 bases from V and 6 bases from J, with 7 bases in between. CDR3: CSATGGQPQHF. The CDR3 coding sequence is TGCAGTGCTACGGGGGGTCAGCCCCAGCATTTT.

This clonotype has a handful of counts. The CDR3 region is CSARSLRQGARMNTEAFF. CDR3 sequence (DNA): TGCAGTGCTAGATCCCTGAGGCAGGGGGCTAGGATGAACACTGAAGCTTTCTTT. The gene calls are TRBV20-1 and TRBJ1-1, with 8 bases identical to TRBD1. The CDR3 has 18 residues. Germline V CDR1 and CDR2: DFQATT, SNEGSKA (reference sequence). The V segment lost 2 bases and the J segment 0 bases; nucleotides outside the gene matches: 14.

This clonotype was counted at least ten times. The chain carries TRBV10-3 and TRBJ2-1; 7 bases line up with TRBD2. Germline values: CDR1 ENHRY, CDR2 SYGVKD. This CDR3 is 15 amino acids long. Losses at the gene ends were 4 bases for V and 2 bases for J; bases not matched to a gene: 5. CDR3 loop: CAISAGTNTYNEQFF. CDR3 nucleotide sequence: TGTGCCATCAGTGCTGGGACTAACACCTACAATGAGCAGTTCTTC.

This clonotype was counted a few times. This sequence joins TRBV2 and TRBJ2-5; D perhaps matches TRBD1 (5 bases). CDR1 and CDR2 from the germline V gene are SNHLY and FYNNEI. V was shortened by 2 bases and J by 0 bases, with 7 bases between the two germline ends. The CDR3 spans 14 residues. CDR3 region: CASSERTNQETQYF. CDR3 sequence (DNA): TGTGCCAGCAGTGAAAGGACAAACCAAGAGACCCAGTACTTC. The complete variable domain, with remaining parts taken from reference TRBV2 and TRBJ2-5, reads EPEVTQTPSHQVTQMGQEVILRCVPISNHLYFYWYRQILGQKVEFLVSFYNNEISEKSEIFDDQFSVERPDGSNFTLKIRSTKLEDSAMYFCASSERTNQETQYFGPGTRLLVL.

This clonotype was seen many times. The chain carries TRBV20-1 and TRBJ2-1; TRBD2 aligns across 10 bases. This CDR3 is 18 amino acids long. In germline, CDR1 is DFQATT, CDR2 SNEGSKA (reference sequence). V dropped 1 base and J dropped 7; count of bases not matched to a gene: 16. The CDR3 spells CSARVETSGIPSSNEQFF. The CDR3 coding sequence is TGCAGTGCTAGAGTCGAAACTAGCGGGATCCCCTCCTCGAATGAGCAGTTCTTC.

This clonotype was counted at least ten times. The chain uses TRBV28 and TRBJ1-2; D unclear. The CDR3 has 12 amino acids. Trimming removed 10 bases at V and 9 bases at J, with 18 bases between. Per germline, CDR1 MDHEN and CDR2 SYDVKM. The CDR3 here is CATSTKVVSYTF. CDR3 sequence (DNA): TGTGCCACCTCCACAAAAGTTGTAAGCTACACCTTC.

This clonotype was counted at least ten times. The chain couples TRBV11-2 to TRBJ1-1, with 7 positions matching TRBD1. This CDR3 region has 16 residues. Germline CDR1 and CDR2: SGHAT and FQNNGV. The V segment lost 3 bases and the J segment 8 bases; nucleotides outside the gene matches: 15. The CDR3 is CASSLAPLGQLPEAFF. The CDR3 region has the DNA TGTGCCAGCAGCTTGGCCCCCCTGGGACAGCTGCCGGAAGCTTTCTTT.